Below are 8 T cell receptor beta chains sequenced from a single sample in a study of beta chain features in type 1 diabetes. Notes on the study in general: There was a moderate but significant shortening of TCRB CDR3s in all four CD4+ subsets of Type 1 diabetes patients.

The whole isolated RNA underwent reverse transcription, so sequencing captured expressed TCRB transcripts. TCRdb's copy holds only in-frame clones and misses some; the assay was immunoSEQ multiplex PCR. The sample contains over 150,000 clones, less than 10% of which appear only once. No antigen has been identified for these receptors. Sequencing was performed on central memory CD4+ T cells from blood. All receptors derive from a man between 18 and 29 years old with type 1 diabetes.

The table lists this clone with a few counts. The DNA of the CDR3 is TGTGCCAGTAGTGTACAGGGAGATCAGCCCCAGCATTTT. Protein product: CASSVQGDQPQHF. V gene TRBV19 combines with J gene TRBJ1-5; TRBD1 might be the D (6 bases). V lost 5 bases and J lost 5, with 10 bases in between. CDR1 and CDR2 (germline): LNHDA, SQIVND (reference sequence). The CDR3 consists of 13 residues.

The V call is TRBV28, the J call TRBJ1-2; 10 positions match TRBD1. With 8 bases clipped from V and 4 bases from J, the junction kept 4 bases outside the gene matches. CDR1 and CDR2 (germline): MDHEN, SYDVKM. This CDR3 has 13 amino acids. DNA for the CDR3: TGTGCCAGCGTGACAGGGGGCGGCTATGGCTACACCTTC. It translates to CASVTGGGYGYTF.

V usage is TRBV28 and J usage is TRBJ2-2; 8 nucleotides line up with TRBD2. Germline V CDR1 and CDR2: MDHEN, SYDVKM. Trimming cost V 6 bases and J 4 bases; bases outside gene matches: 10. The CDR3 is 16 amino acids. The CDR3 loop is CASRPNSGSVTGELFF. The CDR3 nucleotides are TGTGCCAGCAGACCTAACAGCGGGAGTGTCACCGGGGAGCTGTTTTTT.

The V call is TRBV7-9, the J call TRBJ2-4, with TRBD1 matching over 9 bases. Trimming took 5 bases from V and 4 from J; bases not matched to a gene: 9. The CDR3 is 16 amino acids. The germline gives CDR1 SEHNR, CDR2 FQNEAQ (reference sequence). The CDR3 coding sequence is TGTGCCAGCAGCCCGACCTTGGGACAGGGAAAAAACATTCAGTACTTC. Encoded protein: CASSPTLGQGKNIQYF.

This clone has only a few counts. The genes are TRBV28 and TRBJ2-7; perhaps TRBD2 as D (5 bases). CDR3 length: 17 residues. Deletions cut 4 bases from V and 0 bases from J, with 19 bases between. Germline lookup yields CDR1 MDHEN and CDR2 SYDVKM. CDR3 nucleotides: TGTGCCAGCAGTTCCGTACCCGGTGCGGAGGCCTCCTACGAGCAGTACTTC. Its protein product is CASSSVPGAEASYEQYF.

This clone was counted only a few times. Other DNA sequences from this sample encode an identical CDR3 as well. The chain carries TRBV30 and TRBJ1-5; D uncertain. This CDR3 comprises 13 residues. Germline assignment: CDR1 GTSNPN and CDR2 SVGIG (reference sequence). The V end lost 0 bases, the J end lost 6 bases, and 9 bases lay between the germline ends. The CDR3 is CAWSVLGSQPQHF. The CDR3 DNA reads TGTGCCTGGAGTGTATTGGGGAGTCAGCCCCAGCATTTT.

Of note for this clone: Just one base apart from a much larger clone, this may be a read error. V is TRBV6-5 and J is TRBJ2-5; the match to TRBD2 covers 12 bases. The length of the CDR3 is 13 residues. CDR1 MNHEY and CDR2 SVGAGI come from the germline V gene. V gave up 8 bases and J gave up 2 bases; unmatched junction bases: 0. DNA of the CDR3: TGTGCCAGCGGGACTAGCGGGCAAGAGACCCAGTACTTC. Encoded protein: CASGTSGQETQYF.

V is TRBV30 and J is TRBJ2-1, with 7 bases fitting TRBD1. The germline V gene encodes CDR1 GTSNPN and CDR2 SVGIG (reference sequence). Trimming removed 4 bases from V and 4 bases from J; junction bases left unmatched: 4. The CDR3 spans 13 residues. The CDR3 protein is CAWTGQTYNEQFF. In DNA form, the CDR3 reads TGTGCCTGGACGGGACAGACATACAATGAGCAGTTCTTC. The full variable domain, with the rest looked up from reference TRBV30 and TRBJ2-1, is SQTIHQWPATLVQPVGSPLSLECTVEGTSNPNLYWYRQAAGRGLQLLFYSVGIGQISSEVPQNLSASRPQDRQFILSSKKLLLSDSGFYLCAWTGQTYNEQFFGPGTRLTVL.